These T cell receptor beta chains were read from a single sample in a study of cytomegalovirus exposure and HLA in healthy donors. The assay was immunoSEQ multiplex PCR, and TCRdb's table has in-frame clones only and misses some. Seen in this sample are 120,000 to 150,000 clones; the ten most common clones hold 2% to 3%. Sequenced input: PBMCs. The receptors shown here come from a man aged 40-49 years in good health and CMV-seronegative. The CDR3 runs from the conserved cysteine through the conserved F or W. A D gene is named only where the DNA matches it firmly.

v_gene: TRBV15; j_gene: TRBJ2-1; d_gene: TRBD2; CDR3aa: CATSRGGRGQRDNEQFF; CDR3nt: TGTGCCACCAGCAGAGGCGGGAGGGGACAGAGGGACAATGAGCAGTTCTTC
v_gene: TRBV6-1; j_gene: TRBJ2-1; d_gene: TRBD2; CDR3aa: CASSELAGGRRYNEQFF; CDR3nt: TGTGCCAGCAGTGAACTAGCGGGGGGCCGGAGGTACAATGAGCAGTTCTTC
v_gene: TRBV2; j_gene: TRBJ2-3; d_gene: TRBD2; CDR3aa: CASIGLAGVYSTDTQYF; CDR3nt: TGTGCCAGCATAGGACTAGCGGGGGTTTATAGCACAGATACGCAGTATTTT
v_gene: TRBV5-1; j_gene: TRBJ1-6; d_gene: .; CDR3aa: CASSLDDRRANSPLHF; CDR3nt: TGCGCCAGCAGCTTGGATGATCGGCGGGCTAATTCACCCCTCCACTTT
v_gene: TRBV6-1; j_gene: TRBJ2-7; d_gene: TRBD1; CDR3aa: CASSDLATGAFLYEQYF; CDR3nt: TGTGCCAGCAGTGATCTGGCGACAGGGGCATTCCTCTACGAGCAGTACTTC
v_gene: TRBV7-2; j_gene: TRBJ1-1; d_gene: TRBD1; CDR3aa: CASSLGGQGEAFF; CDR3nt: TGTGCCAGCAGCTTAGGAGGACAGGGAGAAGCTTTCTTT
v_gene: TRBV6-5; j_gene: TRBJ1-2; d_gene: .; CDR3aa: CASSWEGLYGYTF; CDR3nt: TGTGCCAGCAGTTGGGAGGGCCTCTATGGCTACACCTTC
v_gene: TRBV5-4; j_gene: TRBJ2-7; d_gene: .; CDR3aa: CATQPDTSYEQYF; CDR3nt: TGTGCCACCCAGCCTGACACCTCCTACGAGCAGTACTTC
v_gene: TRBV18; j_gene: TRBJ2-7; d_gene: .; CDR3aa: CASSRVRVLIYEQYF; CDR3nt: TGTGCCAGCTCACGGGTCAGGGTCCTGATCTACGAGCAGTACTTC
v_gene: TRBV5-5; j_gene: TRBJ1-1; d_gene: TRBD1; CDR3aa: CASSSPHRGNTEAFF; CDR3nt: TGTGCCAGCAGCTCACCACACAGGGGGAACACTGAAGCTTTCTTT
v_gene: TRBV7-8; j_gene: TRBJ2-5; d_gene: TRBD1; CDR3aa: CASSAQGQTRQETQYF; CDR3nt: TGTGCCAGCAGCGCTCAGGGACAGACGAGGCAGGAGACCCAGTACTTC
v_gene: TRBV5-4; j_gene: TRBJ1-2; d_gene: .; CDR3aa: CASSPLGGNYGYTF; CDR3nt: TGTGCCAGCAGTCCTCTTGGGGGGAACTATGGCTACACCTTC
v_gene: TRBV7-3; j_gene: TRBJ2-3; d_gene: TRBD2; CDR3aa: CASSPTNPGLAGVSDTQYF; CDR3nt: TGTGCCAGCAGCCCGACTAACCCCGGACTAGCGGGTGTCTCCGATACGCAGTATTTT
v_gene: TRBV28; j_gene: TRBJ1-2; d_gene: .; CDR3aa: CASSLYDRNHGYTF; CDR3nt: TGTGCCAGCAGTTTGTATGACAGGAATCATGGCTACACCTTC
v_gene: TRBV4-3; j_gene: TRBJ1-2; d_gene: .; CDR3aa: CASSQDLETTGGYTF; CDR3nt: TGCGCCAGCAGCCAAGATCTTGAGACCACGGGGGGCTACACCTTC
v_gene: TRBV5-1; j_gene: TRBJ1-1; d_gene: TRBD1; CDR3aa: CASSLAGTGVRNTEAFF; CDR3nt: TGCGCCAGCAGCTTGGCCGGGACAGGGGTGCGGAACACTGAAGCTTTCTTT
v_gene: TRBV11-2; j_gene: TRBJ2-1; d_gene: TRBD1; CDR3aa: CASSLTGTGEHEQFF; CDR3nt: TGTGCCAGCAGCTTAACCGGGACAGGGGAGCATGAGCAGTTCTTC
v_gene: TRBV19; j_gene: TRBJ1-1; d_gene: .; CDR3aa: CASSPTGGNTEAFF; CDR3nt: TGTGCCAGTAGTCCGACGGGGGGGAACACTGAAGCTTTCTTT
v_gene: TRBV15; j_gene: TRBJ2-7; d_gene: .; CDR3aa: CATSRIGGYSYEQYF; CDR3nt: TGTGCCACCAGCAGGATAGGAGGATACTCCTACGAGCAGTACTTC
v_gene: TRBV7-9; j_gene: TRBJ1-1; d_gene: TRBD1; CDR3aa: CASSLARTGPEAFF; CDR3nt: TGTGCCAGCAGCTTAGCCAGGACAGGGCCAGAAGCTTTCTTT
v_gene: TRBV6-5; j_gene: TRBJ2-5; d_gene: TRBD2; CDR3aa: CASSYGTSNTKQYF; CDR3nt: TGTGCCAGCAGTTACGGGACTAGCAATACGAAACAGTACTTC
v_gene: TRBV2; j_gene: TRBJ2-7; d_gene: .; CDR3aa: CASRQEQGSYEQYF; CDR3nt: TGTGCCAGCAGGCAAGAACAGGGCTCCTACGAGCAGTACTTC
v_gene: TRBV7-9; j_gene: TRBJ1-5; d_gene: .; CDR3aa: CASSLGSGGGVNQPQHF; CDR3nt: TGTGCCAGCAGCTTAGGCAGCGGAGGAGGGGTAAATCAGCCCCAGCATTTT
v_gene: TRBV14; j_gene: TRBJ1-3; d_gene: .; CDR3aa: CASSYFDRLSGNTIYF; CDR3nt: TGTGCCAGCAGCTACTTTGACAGGCTCTCTGGAAACACCATATATTTT
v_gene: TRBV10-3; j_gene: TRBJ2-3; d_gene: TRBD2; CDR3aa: CAIRGEGTDTQYF; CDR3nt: TGTGCCATCAGAGGGGAGGGGACAGATACGCAGTATTTT
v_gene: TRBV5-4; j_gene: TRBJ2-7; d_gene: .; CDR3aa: CASSLAGLTGRYAYEQYF; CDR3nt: TGTGCCAGCAGCTTGGCGGGGCTGACAGGCAGATACGCCTACGAGCAGTACTTC
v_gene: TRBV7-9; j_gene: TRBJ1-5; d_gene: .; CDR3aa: CASSLGSGGSNQPQHF; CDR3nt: TGTGCCAGCAGCTTAGGATCCGGAGGCAGCAATCAGCCCCAGCATTTT
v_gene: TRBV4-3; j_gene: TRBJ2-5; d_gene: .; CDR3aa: CASSQGHSLQETQYF; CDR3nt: TGCGCCAGCAGCCAAGGCCACTCACTTCAAGAGACCCAGTACTTC
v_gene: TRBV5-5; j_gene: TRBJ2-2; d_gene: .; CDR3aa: CASSLTHQATGELFF; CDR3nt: TGTGCCAGCAGCCTGACACACCAGGCTACCGGGGAGCTGTTTTTT
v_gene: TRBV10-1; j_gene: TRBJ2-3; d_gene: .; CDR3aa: CASRLRRGREDTQYF; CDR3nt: TGCGCCAGCAGGCTGAGGAGGGGGCGGGAAGATACGCAGTATTTT
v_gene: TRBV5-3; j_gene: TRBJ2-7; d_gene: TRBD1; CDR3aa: CARSLSLDRGRPGTSYEQYF; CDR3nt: TGTGCCAGAAGCTTATCGTTGGACAGGGGCCGACCCGGGACCTCTTACGAGCAGTACTTC
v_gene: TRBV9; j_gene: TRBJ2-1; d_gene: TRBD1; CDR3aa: CASSDRDSRGNEQFF; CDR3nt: TGTGCCAGCAGCGACCGGGACAGTAGAGGGAATGAGCAGTTCTTC
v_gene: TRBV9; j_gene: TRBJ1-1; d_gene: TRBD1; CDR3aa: CASSLDRGQDTEAFF; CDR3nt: TGTGCCAGCAGCTTGGACAGGGGGCAGGACACTGAAGCTTTCTTT
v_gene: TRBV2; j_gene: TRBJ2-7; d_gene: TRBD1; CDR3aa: CASSVQGQGIERSSYEQYF; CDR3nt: TGTGCCAGCAGTGTGCAGGGACAGGGGATCGAAAGGAGCTCCTACGAGCAGTACTTC
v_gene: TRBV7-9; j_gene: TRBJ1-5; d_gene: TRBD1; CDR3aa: CASRDRDQPQHF; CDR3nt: TGTGCCAGCCGGGACAGGGACCAGCCCCAGCATTTT
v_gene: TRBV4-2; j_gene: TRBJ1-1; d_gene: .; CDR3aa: CASSQETGEAFF; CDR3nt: TGTGCCAGCAGCCAAGAAACAGGTGAAGCTTTCTTT
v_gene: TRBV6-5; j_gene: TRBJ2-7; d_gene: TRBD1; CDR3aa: CASSPRTGTYEQYF; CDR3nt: TGTGCCAGCAGTCCGCGGACAGGGACCTACGAGCAGTACTTC
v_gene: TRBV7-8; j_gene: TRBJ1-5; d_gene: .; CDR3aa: CASSLPGWREGSSNQPQHF; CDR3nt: TGTGCCAGCAGCTTACCCGGCTGGAGAGAGGGCTCTAGCAATCAGCCCCAGCATTTT
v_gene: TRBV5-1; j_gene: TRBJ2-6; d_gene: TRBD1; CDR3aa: CASSLSDRGTGANVLTF; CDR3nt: TGCGCCAGCAGCCTATCAGACAGGGGTACCGGGGCCAACGTCCTGACTTTC
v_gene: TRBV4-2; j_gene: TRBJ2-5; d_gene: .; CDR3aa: CASSPLQGSEETQYF; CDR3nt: TGTGCCAGCAGCCCCCTACAGGGATCTGAAGAGACCCAGTACTTC
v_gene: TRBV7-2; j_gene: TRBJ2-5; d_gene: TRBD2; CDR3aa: CASRSGGGVETQYF; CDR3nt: TGTGCCAGCAGGAGTGGCGGGGGGGTTGAGACCCAGTACTTC
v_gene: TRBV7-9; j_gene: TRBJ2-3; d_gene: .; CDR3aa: CASSSRGFASTDTQYF; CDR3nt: TGTGCCAGCAGCTCTCGAGGGTTCGCTAGCACAGATACGCAGTATTTT
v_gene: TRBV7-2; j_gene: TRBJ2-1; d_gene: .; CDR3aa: CASRSGVYNEQFF; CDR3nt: TGTGCCAGCAGGTCGGGGGTTTACAATGAGCAGTTCTTC
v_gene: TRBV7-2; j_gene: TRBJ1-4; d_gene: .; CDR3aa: CASSWAGEKLFF; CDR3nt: TGTGCCAGCAGCTGGGCGGGCGAAAAACTGTTTTTT
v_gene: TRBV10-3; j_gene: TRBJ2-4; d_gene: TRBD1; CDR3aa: CAISDPDRVNIQYF; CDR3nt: TGTGCCATCAGTGACCCAGACAGGGTGAACATTCAGTACTTC
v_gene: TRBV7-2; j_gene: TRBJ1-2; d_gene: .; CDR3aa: CASSGMNYGYTF; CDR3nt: TGTGCCAGCTCGGGGATGAACTATGGCTACACCTTC
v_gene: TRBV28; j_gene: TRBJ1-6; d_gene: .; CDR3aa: CASSLGGAYNSPLHF; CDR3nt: TGTGCCAGCAGTTTGGGGGGGGCCTATAATTCACCCCTCCACTTT